The source of this T cell receptor (beta chain) is a study of beta chain features in type 1 diabetes. Blood was drawn once from each donor into heparinised tubes. The draws averaged about 110 mL. Regarding the study as a whole: Moderate but significant shortening of TCRB CDR3s was recorded in all four CD4+ subsets from Type 1 diabetes patients.

Germline V gives CDR1 SGHDT, CDR2 YYEEEE. The CDR3 covers 15 residues. J lost 5 bases, V lost 3 bases, and 11 bases had no gene match. This clone showed up just a few times. Its antigen is as yet unknown. All of the isolated RNA was reverse transcribed, so expressed TCRB transcripts were sequenced. Clones were read by immunoSEQ multiplex PCR, and TCRdb kept only the in-frame ones, dropping some. This sample carries some 330,000 clones, approximately 9.9% of them seen once, and the ten largest clones take under 0.02%. The gene calls are TRBV5-6 and TRBJ2-7; 7 bases agree with TRBD2. The source material was naive CD4+ T cells from blood. The source of this sequence is a woman in her thirties in good health. For the CDR3, the DNA is TGTGCCAGCAGCTCTTTAGGGACTACGGGTCACGAGCAGTACTTC. Its protein product is CASSSLGTTGHEQYF.